Shown below are 11 T cell receptor beta chains from a single sample sequenced in a study of T cell responses to AZD1222 COVID-19 vaccine. Sequenced by immunoSEQ multiplex PCR; TCRdb stores in-frame clones only, minus some. There are tens of thousands of clones in the sample; about 80% occur only once, and more than 12% lies in the top ten. The source material was peripheral blood, sampled 28 days after the second AZD1222 dose. These receptor sequences come from an adult who received the AZD1222 COVID-19 vaccine.

The chain combines TRBV18 with TRBJ1-1; D might be TRBD1 (5 bases). The CDR3 is made up of 14 amino acids. Germline CDR1 KGHSH, CDR2 LQKENI. V lost 0 bases and J 4 bases, leaving 9 bases between the germline ends. CDR3 nucleotides: TGTGCCAGCTCACCACCGATGGGGACCACTGAAGCTTTCTTT. Translating gives CASSPPMGTTEAFF.

This clone appeared a single time. V and J are TRBV21-1 and TRBJ1-4. TRBV21-1 represents a pseudogene. The CDR3 consists of 17 residues. The CDR3 protein is CASSKGGRRAENEKLFF. As DNA, the CDR3 is TGTGCCAGCAGCAAAGGGGGTCGACGAGCGGAAAATGAAAAACTGTTTTTT.

The chain recombines TRBV4-3 with TRBJ1-1, with 9 bases fitting TRBD1. CDR1 and CDR2 from the germline V gene are LGHNA and YSLEER. With V trimmed by 3 bases and J by 11 bases, 10 bases remained unmatched. This CDR3 is built from 14 residues. The chain's CDR3 is CASSQDTGGAWAFF. For the CDR3, the DNA is TGCGCCAGCAGCCAGGATACAGGGGGCGCATGGGCTTTCTTT.

The rearrangement uses TRBV5-1 and TRBJ1-1; 7 bases agree with TRBD1. The CDR3 sequence is 14 residues long. Germline CDR1 is SGHRS and CDR2 is YFSETQ. Losses at the gene ends were 4 bases for V and 5 bases for J; bases not matched to a gene: 8. CDR3 region: CASSQLDRRTEAFF. The CDR3 DNA is TGCGCCAGCAGCCAACTGGACAGGAGGACTGAAGCTTTCTTT.

The rearrangement uses TRBV27 and TRBJ1-3; possible D gene TRBD1, 6 bases. Deletions cut 4 bases from V and 2 bases from J, with 6 bases between. This CDR3 spans 13 amino acids. Germline CDR1 and CDR2: MNHEY and SMNVEV (reference sequence). In nucleotides, the CDR3 is TGTGCCAGCAGTTCAGGGGCTGGAAACACCATATATTTT. Translated, it gives CASSSGAGNTIYF.

This chain joins TRBV2 and TRBJ1-3; D may be TRBD1 (5 bases). Germline CDR1 is SNHLY and CDR2 is FYNNEI. This CDR3 has 12 residues. V was shortened by 7 bases and J by 3 bases, with 7 bases between the two germline ends. This CDR3 reads CASTGDGNTIYF. The CDR3, as DNA: TGTGCCAGCACGGGGGATGGAAACACCATATATTTT. Combining the CDR3 with reference TRBV2 and TRBJ1-3 gives the whole variable domain EPEVTQTPSHQVTQMGQEVILRCVPISNHLYFYWYRQILGQKVEFLVSFYNNEISEKSEIFDDQFSVERPDGSNFTLKIRSTKLEDSAMYFCASTGDGNTIYFGEGSWLTVV.

This chain joins TRBV4-1 and TRBJ2-1; D ambiguous. V was trimmed by 4 bases and J by 0 bases, leaving 10 bases between them. Looked up from germline, CDR1 is MGHRA and CDR2 is YSYEKL. The CDR3 consists of 15 residues. The CDR3 protein is CASSLLISSYNEQFF. The CDR3 bases are TGCGCCAGCAGCCTCCTCATAAGCTCCTACAATGAGCAGTTCTTC.

This chain joins TRBV12-5 and TRBJ2-5; D is possibly TRBD1 (6 bases). Trimming left V 7 bases short and J 0 bases short, with 18 bases between. Germline lookup yields CDR1 LGHNT and CDR2 FRNRAP. This CDR3 is built from 16 residues. In nucleotides, the CDR3 is TGTGCTAGTGCCATTTCAGACGACAGGTACCAAGAGACCCAGTACTTC. Protein sequence: CASAISDDRYQETQYF.

The chain combines TRBV5-1 with TRBJ2-7, with 9 nucleotides matching TRBD2. In germline, CDR1 is SGHRS, CDR2 YFSETQ. The CDR3 totals 16 residues. V lost 4 bases to trimming and J lost 6 bases; unmatched junction nucleotides: 14. The CDR3 DNA follows: TGCGCCAGCAGCAGCCCGGGACTAGCCTCTTGGCGCGAGCAGTACTTC. Residues: CASSSPGLASWREQYF.

The CDR3: CASSRGGGGVTDTQYF. The CDR3 nucleotides are TGTGCCAGCAGCCGGGGGGGCGGCGGGGTGACAGATACGCAGTATTTT. The gene calls are TRBV13 and TRBJ2-3; 8 positions match TRBD2. Germline CDR1 is PRHDT and CDR2 is FYEKMQ (reference sequence). The CDR3 runs to 16 residues. After removal of 5 bases from V and 3 bases from J, the junction contained 10 bases not matched to a gene.

This clone was seen more than once but under ten times. The V gene is TRBV5-1, the J gene TRBJ2-7; D remains unclear. CDR1 and CDR2 (germline): SGHRS, YFSETQ. The ends were cut back, 4 bases at V and 1 base at J, with 9 bases in the middle. The CDR3 consists of 13 residues. The CDR3 loop is CASSPLWSYEQYF. The CDR3 nucleotides read TGCGCCAGCAGCCCCCTATGGTCCTACGAGCAGTACTTC.